This passage covers 25 T cell receptor beta chains from one sample sequenced in a study of a mutant IDH1 vaccine in newly diagnosed glioma. These receptors' targets are unknown. The data were produced by immunoSEQ multiplex PCR, yet TCRdb's version contains in-frame clones alone and is incomplete. The sample yields about 54,000 clones, around four fifths seen once. The time point was: week 35, safety follow-up. Mutant IDH1 20-mer peptide, at 300 ug, made up each vaccine dose, with topical imiquimod. The sequenced sample was PBMCs, obtained from a glioma patient whose treatment included an IDH1 peptide vaccine. All receptors come from a woman aged 18-30 years with glioma.

The chain links TRBV29-1 to TRBJ1-2, with 7 bases fitting TRBD1. This CDR3 contains 16 residues. Unmatched junction bases numbered 8, after V lost 0 bases and J lost 1 base. CDR1 and CDR2 from the germline V gene are SQVTM and ANQGSEA. CDR3 amino acids: CSVEDLSGGVNYGYTF. The CDR3 DNA sequence: TGCAGCGTTGAAGACCTGTCAGGGGGGGTTAACTATGGCTACACCTTC.

A few counts support this clone. V is TRBV28 and J is TRBJ1-5; 7 bases align to TRBD1. Germline CDR1 is MDHEN and CDR2 is SYDVKM. J gave up 2 bases and V 6 bases, and 7 bases lay outside the gene matches. The CDR3 extends over 15 amino acids. The CDR3: CASSPTGKGNQPQHF. The CDR3 nucleotides read TGTGCCAGCAGCCCGACAGGGAAGGGCAATCAGCCCCAGCATTTT.

V gene TRBV30 combines with J gene TRBJ1-1; D not resolved. CDR1 GTSNPN and CDR2 SVGIG come from the germline V gene (reference sequence). This CDR3 contains 14 residues. V was pared by 1 base and J by 4 bases, with 13 bases between. Here the CDR3 DNA reads TGTGCCTGGAGTGGGGTCGTGCCTGGCACTGAAGCTTTCTTT. As protein: CAWSGVVPGTEAFF.

The chain combines TRBV29-1 with TRBJ1-2; D is uncertain. The CDR3 has 13 amino acids. Germline V gives CDR1 SQVTM, CDR2 ANQGSEA. With 4 bases removed from V and 5 bases from J, the gap between germline ends came to 14 bases. CDR3 amino acids: CSVGLDGSYGYTF. In DNA form, the CDR3 reads TGCAGCGTTGGACTAGACGGATCGTATGGCTACACCTTC.

Only a few counts were recorded for this clone. The J gene is TRBJ1-1, the V gene TRBV11-2; D is ambiguous. CDR3 length equals 13 residues. V was shortened by 0 bases and J by 8 bases, with 10 bases between the two germline ends. CDR1 and CDR2 from the germline V gene are SGHAT and FQNNGV. The CDR3 bases are TGTGCCAGCAGCTTAGATGGCGGCAGGGAAGCTTTCTTT. Its translation is CASSLDGGREAFF.

The chain has TRBV5-4 and TRBJ2-1; D perhaps matches TRBD2 (7 bases). Trimming pared 4 bases from V and 0 bases from J, leaving 17 bases between. The CDR3 totals 17 residues. CDR1 and CDR2 (germline): SGHNT, YYREEE (reference sequence). The CDR3 spells CASSRGLRESSYNEQFF. CDR3 DNA: TGTGCCAGCAGCCGGGGGCTGCGGGAGAGCTCCTACAATGAGCAGTTCTTC.

The chain couples TRBV18 to TRBJ1-6; D might be TRBD1 (6 bases). This CDR3 is 15 amino acids long. The germline V and J ends were trimmed by 3 bases and 4 bases, with 10 bases remaining between them. Germline V lookup: CDR1 KGHSH, CDR2 LQKENI. In DNA, the CDR3 is TGTGCCAGCTCACCTTTACAGGGATATAATTCACCCCTCCACTTT. Translation gives CASSPLQGYNSPLHF.

The chain couples TRBV9 to TRBJ2-7, with D perhaps TRBD1 or TRBD2 (6 bases each). V lost 2 bases and J 4 bases, leaving 13 bases between the germline ends. CDR3 length equals 14 residues. Germline assignment: CDR1 SGDLS and CDR2 YYNGEE. The CDR3 coding sequence is TGTGCCAGCAGCGTCAATTTAGGGGGGTACGAGCAGTACTTC. This gives the protein CASSVNLGGYEQYF.

This clone was seen a handful of times. V usage is TRBV7-2 and J usage is TRBJ2-7; 13 bases fit TRBD2. The CDR3 sequence is 18 residues long. J lost 0 bases, V lost 1 base, and 6 bases had no gene match. The germline CDR1 and CDR2 sequences are SGHTA and FQGNSA. The CDR3 spells CASSLGLAGGTSSYEQYF. CDR3 DNA: TGTGCCAGCAGCTTAGGACTAGCGGGGGGAACAAGCTCCTACGAGCAGTACTTC.

The count of this clone is one. This chain connects TRBV5-1 to TRBJ2-3; D is possibly TRBD2 (6 bases). The V gene lost 4 bases and the J gene lost 0 bases, with 15 bases spanning the gap. The CDR3 length is 16 residues. CDR1 and CDR2 from the germline V gene are SGHRS and YFSETQ. Written as DNA, the CDR3 is TGCGCCAGCAGCAGCCGGTCCAGCGGGAGCACAGATACGCAGTATTTT. Its translation is CASSSRSSGSTDTQYF.

The CDR3, as DNA: TGTGCCAGCAGCGGGGGGACAGGTGGAGCTTTCTTT. It specifies CASSGGTGGAFF. The chain recombines TRBV5-4 with TRBJ1-1; TRBD1 agrees at 8 bases. The CDR3 has 12 amino acids. Losses at the gene ends were 4 bases for V and 10 bases for J; bases not matched to a gene: 6. CDR1 and CDR2 (germline): SGHNT, YYREEE (reference sequence). The full variable domain, with the rest looked up from reference TRBV5-4 and TRBJ1-1, is ETGVTQSPTHLIKTRGQQVTLRCSSQSGHNTVSWYQQALGQGPQFIFQYYREEENGRGNFPPRFSGLQFPNYSSELNVNALELDDSALYLCASSGGTGGAFFGQGTRLTVV.

The rearrangement joins TRBV30 to TRBJ2-7; TRBD2 matches 7 bases. The V gene's germline CDR1 is GTSNPN and CDR2 SVGIG (reference sequence). The V gene end was trimmed by 1 base and the J gene end by 2 bases; junction bases not matched to a gene: 17. CDR3 length: 18 amino acids. The CDR3 region has the DNA TGTGCCTGGAGTGGTACAGGCGGGATGGGAGGGGCCACCTACGAGCAGTACTTC. It yields the protein CAWSGTGGMGGATYEQYF. The whole variable domain, remainder taken from reference TRBV30 and TRBJ2-7, is SQTIHQWPATLVQPVGSPLSLECTVEGTSNPNLYWYRQAAGRGLQLLFYSVGIGQISSEVPQNLSASRPQDRQFILSSKKLLLSDSGFYLCAWSGTGGMGGATYEQYFGPGTRLTVT.

This clone was picked up one time. V gene TRBV5-1 combines with J gene TRBJ2-3, with 7 bases identical to TRBD1. The V gene's germline CDR1 is SGHRS and CDR2 YFSETQ. CDR3 length equals 15 residues. The V segment lost 5 bases and the J segment 2 bases; nucleotides outside the gene matches: 8. The CDR3 here is CASRVRGKDTDTQYF. CDR3 sequence (DNA): TGCGCCAGCAGGGTCAGGGGGAAGGACACAGATACGCAGTATTTT.

This clone was recorded once. Here the CDR3 DNA reads TGTGCCAGCACTCCCGGGGCGGGAGGTCCCTTCAATGAGCAGTTCTTC. It is translated as CASTPGAGGPFNEQFF. The rearrangement uses TRBV7-3 and TRBJ2-1, with TRBD2 matching over 8 bases. Germline lookup yields CDR1 SGHTA and CDR2 FQGTGA. The CDR3 consists of 16 residues. V dropped 7 bases and J dropped 6; count of bases not matched to a gene: 14.

In this sample, this clone turned up a few times. V gene TRBV7-9 combines with J gene TRBJ1-1; D unresolved. The ends were cut back, 8 bases at V and 3 bases at J, with 10 bases in the middle. The V gene's germline CDR1 is SEHNR and CDR2 FQNEAQ (reference sequence). CDR3 size: 12 residues. The CDR3 here is CASGPADTEAFF. As DNA, the CDR3 is TGTGCCAGCGGGCCGGCGGACACTGAAGCTTTCTTT.

V gene TRBV29-1 combines with J gene TRBJ2-1; the match to TRBD2 covers 11 bases. V lost 3 bases and J lost 1; bases outside the gene matches: 17. This CDR3 is 20 amino acids long. Germline V gives CDR1 SQVTM, CDR2 ANQGSEA. The CDR3 bases are TGCAGCGTTGAGGGGGCGGAAACGAGGGCTAGCGGGGGGTCCTACAATGAGCAGTTCTTC. Its translation: CSVEGAETRASGGSYNEQFF.

The chain couples TRBV6-5 to TRBJ1-2, with D uncertain. The length of the CDR3 is 13 residues. With 7 bases removed from V and 7 bases from J, the gap between germline ends came to 16 bases. Germline CDR1 reads MNHEY; CDR2 reads SVGAGI. CDR3 loop: CASKNDLLSGYTF. CDR3 bases: TGTGCCAGCAAGAACGACTTGTTGAGTGGCTACACCTTC.

The CDR3 DNA reads TGTGCCAGGGGACAGGGGGCTGGGAATCAGCCCCAGCATTTT. As protein: CARGQGAGNQPQHF. V is TRBV6-1 and J is TRBJ1-5; 12 bases fit TRBD1. CDR1 is MNHNS, CDR2 SASEGT, per germline. V trimming: 9 bases; J trimming: 4 bases; junction bases outside the gene matches: 4. The CDR3 runs 14 residues.

The table lists this clone with a count of one. The chain is built from TRBV5-6 and TRBJ1-2; D possibly corresponds to TRBD1 (6 bases). Deletions cut 1 base from V and 3 bases from J, with 16 bases between. Per the germline V gene, CDR1 is SGHDT and CDR2 is YYEEEE. This CDR3 contains 16 residues. The CDR3 sequence: CASSLWRQGYDYGYTF. Here the CDR3 DNA reads TGTGCCAGCAGCTTGTGGAGGCAGGGGTATGACTATGGCTACACCTTC.

The chain carries TRBV4-3 and TRBJ1-1; the D is unclear. V lost 0 bases to trimming and J lost 1 base, with 9 bases between them. In germline, CDR1 is LGHNA, CDR2 YSLEER. The CDR3 is made up of 15 amino acids. CDR3 sequence (DNA): TGCGCCAGCAGCCAAGATTTTGGCAGGAACACTGAAGCTTTCTTT. Protein product: CASSQDFGRNTEAFF.

V gene TRBV19 combines with J gene TRBJ2-3; 7 bases agree with TRBD2. The J segment lost 3 bases and the V segment lost 3 bases, leaving 6 bases of the junction unmatched. This CDR3 contains 15 residues. The germline V gene encodes CDR1 LNHDA and CDR2 SQIVND (reference sequence). The CDR3 protein is CASSIWTSRTDTQYF. CDR3 sequence (DNA): TGTGCCAGTAGTATCTGGACTAGTCGAACAGATACGCAGTATTTT. The variable domain in full, completed from reference TRBV19 and TRBJ2-3, reads DGGITQSPKYLFRKEGQNVTLSCEQNLNHDAMYWYRQDPGQGLRLIYYSQIVNDFQKGDIAEGYSVSREKKESFPLTVTSAQKNPTAFYLCASSIWTSRTDTQYFGPGTRLTVL.

The chain recombines TRBV10-2 with TRBJ2-2, with TRBD2 identical over 11 bases. CDR1 is WSHSY and CDR2 is SAAADI in the germline V gene. The J segment lost 4 bases and the V segment lost 6 bases, leaving 1 base of the junction unmatched. The CDR3 sequence is 14 residues long. The CDR3 sequence: CASRTSGSTGELFF. As DNA, the CDR3 is TGCGCCAGCAGAACTAGCGGGAGCACCGGGGAGCTGTTTTTT.

The chain employs TRBV5-1 and TRBJ2-1; D is possibly TRBD2 (6 bases). The CDR3 runs 14 residues. Germline V gives CDR1 SGHRS, CDR2 YFSETQ. V lost 0 bases and J lost 9, with 13 bases in between. The CDR3 reads CASSLVPSVSEQFF. The CDR3 DNA reads TGCGCCAGCAGCTTGGTTCCTAGCGTAAGTGAGCAGTTCTTC.

The chain uses TRBV11-1 and TRBJ2-7; TRBD1 agrees at 9 bases. This CDR3 region has 15 residues. The V gene end was trimmed by 0 bases and the J gene end by 3 bases; junction bases not matched to a gene: 3. The germline V gene has CDR1 SGHAT and CDR2 FQDESV (reference sequence). The chain's CDR3 is CASSLAGTGIYEQYF. As DNA, the CDR3 is TGTGCCAGCAGCTTAGCAGGGACAGGGATCTACGAGCAGTACTTC.

This clone came up a few times. This chain connects TRBV13 to TRBJ2-2; 10 bases agree with TRBD2. The V segment lost 5 bases and the J segment 6 bases; nucleotides outside the gene matches: 6. CDR3 length equals 15 residues. From germline, CDR1 is PRHDT and CDR2 FYEKMQ (reference sequence). The DNA for the CDR3 is TGTGCCAGCAGCCGCCCCGGGACTAGCGCCGGGGAGCTGTTTTTT. This encodes CASSRPGTSAGELFF. Based on the CDR3 plus reference TRBV13 and TRBJ2-2, the full variable domain is AAGVIQSPRHLIKEKRETATLKCYPIPRHDTVYWYQQGPGQDPQFLISFYEKMQSDKGSIPDRFSAQQFSDYHSELNMSSLELGDSALYFCASSRPGTSAGELFFGEGSRLTVL.